Reported below is one T cell receptor (beta chain). The antigen it recognizes is unknown. Base qualities were left out, and no much larger clone turns up one base away. The sample is drawn from a study of T cells after somatic rescue of genetic block (dated by TCRdb to the early 2020s). Notes on the research overall: The study assessed how robust, over the long term, a T-cell system was when the system had developed through somatic rescue of a genetic block in T-cell development.

The cysteine opens and the phenylalanine closes a CDR3 of 15 amino acids. This entry keeps only the CDR3 DNA: 45 bases, framed from base 1. Trimming removed 0 bases from V and 2 bases from J, leaving 9 bases between the germline ends. The germline V gene gives CDR1 as MGHRA and CDR2 as YSYEKL. To prepare the library, the immunoSEQ multiplex PCR assay was applied. The table comes from immuneACCESS by way of TCRdb, which keeps in-frame sequences with V and J called. Part of the clones is missing from these tables; in studies checked, under half for an unresolved V gene and the rest for unknown reasons. This sample has under 15,000 clones in its table, and around 76% of those were observed once. Around 21% of the sample lies in the top ten.

This receptor was taken from a boy younger than 18. Source material: peripheral blood mononuclear cells (PBMCs). The chain was built from TRBV4-1 and TRBJ2-3; no D gene is confidently identified. The nucleotide sequence is given as TGCGCCAGCAGCCAAGATTCCGCATACACAGATACGCAGTATTTT. It translates to CASSQDSAYTDTQYF.